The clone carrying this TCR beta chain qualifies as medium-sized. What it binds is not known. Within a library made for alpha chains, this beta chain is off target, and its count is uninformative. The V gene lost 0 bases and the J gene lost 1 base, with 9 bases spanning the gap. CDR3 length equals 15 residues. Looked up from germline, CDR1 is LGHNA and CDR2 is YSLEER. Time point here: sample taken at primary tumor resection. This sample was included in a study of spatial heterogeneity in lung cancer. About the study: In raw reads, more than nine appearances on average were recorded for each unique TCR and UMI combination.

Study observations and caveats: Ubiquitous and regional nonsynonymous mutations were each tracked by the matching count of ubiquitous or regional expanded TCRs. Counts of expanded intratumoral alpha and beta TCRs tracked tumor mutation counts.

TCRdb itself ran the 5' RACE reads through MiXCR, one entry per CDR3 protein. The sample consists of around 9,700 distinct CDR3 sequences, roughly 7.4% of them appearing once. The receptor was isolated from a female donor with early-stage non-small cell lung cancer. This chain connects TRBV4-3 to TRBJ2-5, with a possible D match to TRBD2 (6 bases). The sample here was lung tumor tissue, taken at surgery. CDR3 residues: CASSQEGLVQETQYF. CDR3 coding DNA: TGCGCCAGCAGCCAAGAGGGACTCGTCCAAGAGACCCAGTACTTC.